The 8 T cell receptor beta chains below all came from one sample that was sequenced in a study of post-analysis software for immune sequencing data. These TCRs are of unknown antigen specificity. Unique molecular identifiers had been added to the TCR beta cDNA libraries. MiXCR was run by TCRdb on the PCR reads, yielding one entry per CDR3 protein. The sample yields about 800,000 distinct CDR3 sequences, approximately 30% seen once. Findings of the study overall: Controls showed lower frequencies than patients for 4 or 5 TRBV segments, and TRBV5-6, TRBV5-1 and TRBV20-1 were among these.

The sequencing sample was made of blood. These receptors all come from a girl aged 5-17 years with multiple sclerosis.

This clonotype was detected only a few times. This chain uses TRBV7-9 with TRBJ1-4; no definite D call. Germline V gene sequence: CDR1 SEHNR, CDR2 FQNEAQ (reference sequence). CDR3 length: 13 amino acids. V lost 2 bases, J lost 7 bases, and 8 bases lay in between. This CDR3 is CASSLRWGEKLFF. In DNA form, the CDR3 reads TGTGCCAGCAGCTTACGGTGGGGTGAAAAACTGTTTTTT.

The rearrangement links TRBV7-9 to TRBJ2-7, with 8 bases that match TRBD2. The closer fit of TRBJ2-5 to the DNA end suggests the J call may be wrong. Looked up from germline, CDR1 is SEHNR and CDR2 is FQNEAQ (reference sequence). The CDR3 length is 15 residues. DNA for the CDR3: TGTGCCAGCAGCTTAGCCCGGGAGGGCAGAGAGACCCAGTACTTC. Its translation is CASSLAREGRETQYF.

Many counts were recorded for this clonotype. The chain recombines TRBV10-3 with TRBJ2-7, with 7 bases matching TRBD2. This CDR3 has 16 amino acids. Losses at the gene ends were 5 bases for V and 3 bases for J; bases not matched to a gene: 13. The germline V gene encodes CDR1 ENHRY and CDR2 SYGVKD. This CDR3 is CAISPINSGGSYEQYF. The CDR3 DNA reads TGTGCCATCAGTCCAATAAATTCAGGCGGGAGCTACGAGCAGTACTTC.

V gene TRBV20-1 combines with J gene TRBJ1-5, with 7 bases fitting TRBD1. Germline V lookup: CDR1 DFQATT, CDR2 SNEGSKA (reference sequence). V lost 1 base, J lost 9 bases, and 12 bases stayed unmatched. This CDR3 has 15 amino acids. In DNA form, the CDR3 reads TGCAGTGCTAGAGTAACAGGGGACCCCCTACGGCCCCAGCATTTT. It yields the protein CSARVTGDPLRPQHF.

The chain combines TRBV6-5 with TRBJ1-3, with D hard to call. Between the trimmed V and J ends, which lost 1 base and 4 bases, there was a span of 11 bases. CDR3 length equals 15 residues. Germline V gene sequence: CDR1 MNHEY, CDR2 SVGAGI. The CDR3 is CASSYFNGLGNTIYF. CDR3 in DNA: TGTGCCAGCAGTTACTTTAATGGGTTGGGAAACACCATATATTTT.

The chain is built from TRBV29-1 and TRBJ1-5, with D perhaps TRBD1 (6 bases). The germline V gene has CDR1 SQVTM and CDR2 ANQGSEA. CDR3 length equals 14 residues. Trimming removed 5 bases from V and 5 bases from J, with 16 bases in between. This chain's CDR3 is CSVPGQRGDQPQHF. In DNA form, the CDR3 reads TGCAGCGTTCCTGGACAGAGGGGCGATCAGCCCCAGCATTTT.

The chain is built from TRBV19 and TRBJ2-6, with a tentative D call TRBD2 (6 bases). This CDR3 is built from 17 residues. The V end was cut by 0 bases, the J end by 1 base, with 10 bases between. CDR1 is LNHDA and CDR2 is SQIVND in the germline V gene (reference sequence). DNA of the CDR3: TGTGCCAGTAGTATAGATCGGGACTCGTCTGGGGCCAACGTCCTGACTTTC. Translated, it gives CASSIDRDSSGANVLTF. Full variable domain (rest looked up from reference TRBV19 and TRBJ2-6): DGGITQSPKYLFRKEGQNVTLSCEQNLNHDAMYWYRQDPGQGLRLIYYSQIVNDFQKGDIAEGYSVSREKKESFPLTVTSAQKNPTAFYLCASSIDRDSSGANVLTFGAGSRLTVL.

This clonotype has ten or more counts. CDR3 residues: CAISPTGGTDTQYF. The CDR3 nucleotides read TGTGCCATCAGTCCAACGGGGGGCACAGATACGCAGTATTTT. The chain uses TRBV10-3 and TRBJ2-3; D might be TRBD2 (6 bases). Trimming pared 5 bases from V and 1 base from J, leaving 10 bases between. Germline V gene data show CDR1 as ENHRY and CDR2 as SYGVKD. CDR3 length: 14 amino acids.